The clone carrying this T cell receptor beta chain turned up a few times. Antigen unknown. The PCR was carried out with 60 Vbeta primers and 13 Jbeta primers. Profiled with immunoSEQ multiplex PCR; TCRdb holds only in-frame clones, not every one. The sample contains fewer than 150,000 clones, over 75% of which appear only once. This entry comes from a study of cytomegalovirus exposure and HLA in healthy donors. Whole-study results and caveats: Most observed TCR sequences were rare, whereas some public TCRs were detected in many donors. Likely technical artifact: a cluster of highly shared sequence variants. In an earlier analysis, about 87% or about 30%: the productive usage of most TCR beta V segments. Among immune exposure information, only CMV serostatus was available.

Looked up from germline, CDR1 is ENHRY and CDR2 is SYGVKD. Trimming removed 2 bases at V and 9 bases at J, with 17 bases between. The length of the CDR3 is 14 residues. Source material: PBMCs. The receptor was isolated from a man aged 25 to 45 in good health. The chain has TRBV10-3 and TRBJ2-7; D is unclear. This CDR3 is CAISEAQATNGQYF. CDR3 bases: TGTGCCATCAGTGAGGCCCAGGCTACGAACGGGCAGTACTTC.